This entry lists 5 T cell receptor beta chains sequenced from one sample in a study of blood T cells in healthy people across ages. Combining a sample-barcoded 5' primer with a J-beta primer mix, a second PCR ran for roughly 7 to 11 cycles. MiXCR, applied by TCRdb to the 5' RACE reads, yields one record per CDR3 protein. The table records roughly 800,000 distinct CDR3 sequences, roughly 25% of them present only once. These data are also associated with another study on T cells of mothers and their children.

Sequencing was carried out using blood. The origin of the receptors is a boy between 10 and 17 years old in good health.

In this sample, this clonotype turned up a few times. Germline and junction disagree at one end, which may indicate a read error. This chain links TRBV20-1 with TRBJ2-1; 8 bases line up with TRBD2. The V gene's germline CDR1 is DFQATT and CDR2 SNEGSKA (reference sequence). The length of the CDR3 is 14 residues. CDR3 nucleotide sequence: TGCAGTGCCAATGGCGGCGGGGGGTCCTACGAGCAGCACTTC. It yields the protein CSANGGGGSYEQHF.

Details on this clonotype: One end of the junction fails to match germline, which may point to a read error. The chain is built from TRBV20-1 and TRBJ2-1; a weak D match, TRBD2 (6 bases). The CDR3 contains 14 residues. The germline V gene has CDR1 DFQATT and CDR2 SNEGSKA (reference sequence). The CDR3 DNA reads as TGCAGTGCTAGAGGGCGGGACGCCTACAACGAGCAGTTCTTC. Its protein is CSARGRDAYNEQFF.

This chain uses TRBV7-6 with TRBJ1-3; D gene ambiguous. V was clipped by 4 bases and J by 0 bases, with 16 bases between them. The length of the CDR3 is 17 residues. Per germline, CDR1 SGHVS and CDR2 FNYEAQ. CDR3 nucleotides: TGTGCCAGCAGCTCTCGGCCCCGATCTTACTCTGGAAACACCATATATTTT. It specifies CASSSRPRSYSGNTIYF.

This clonotype was seen a few times. This chain connects TRBV5-5 to TRBJ2-5; TRBD1 aligns across 9 bases. The CDR3 covers 16 residues. Germline trimming cut 2 bases from V and 5 bases from J; bases unmatched to any gene: 10. Germline values: CDR1 SGHKS, CDR2 YYEKEE (reference sequence). The CDR3 bases are TGTGCCAGCAGCTTTTCAGACAGGGGGGTGTACGAGACCCAGTACTTC. Its translation: CASSFSDRGVYETQYF.

This clonotype occurred a few times. V and J are TRBV2 and TRBJ2-3, with a possible D match to TRBD1 (6 bases). Germline CDR1 SNHLY, CDR2 FYNNEI. The CDR3 length is 16 residues. V was trimmed by 3 bases and J by 5 bases, leaving 18 bases between them. CDR3: CASSDMGTPLRDTQYF. The DNA of the CDR3 is TGTGCCAGCAGTGACATGGGGACACCATTAAGAGATACGCAGTATTTT.